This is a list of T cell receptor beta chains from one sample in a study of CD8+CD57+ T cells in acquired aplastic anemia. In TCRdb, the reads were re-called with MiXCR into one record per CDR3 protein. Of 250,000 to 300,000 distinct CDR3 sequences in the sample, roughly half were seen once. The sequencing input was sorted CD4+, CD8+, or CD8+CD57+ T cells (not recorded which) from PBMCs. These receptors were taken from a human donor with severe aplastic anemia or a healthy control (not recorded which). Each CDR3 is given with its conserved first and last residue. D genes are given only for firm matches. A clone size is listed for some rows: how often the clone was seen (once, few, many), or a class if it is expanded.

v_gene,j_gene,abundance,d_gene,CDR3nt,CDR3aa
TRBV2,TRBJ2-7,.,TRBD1,TGTGCCAGCAGGAAACAGGGGCCGCAATACGAGCAGTACTTC,CASRKQGPQYEQYF
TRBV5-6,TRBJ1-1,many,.,TGTGCCAGCAGCTTTCCAGCCTCGGGCACTGAAGCTTTCTTT,CASSFPASGTEAFF
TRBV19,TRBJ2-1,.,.,TGTGCCAGTACCAGGACTTGGGACGTCAATGAGCAGTTCTTC,CASTRTWDVNEQFF
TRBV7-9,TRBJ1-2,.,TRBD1,TGTGCCAGCGAGGACAGGGACATCTATGGCTACACCTTC,CASEDRDIYGYTF
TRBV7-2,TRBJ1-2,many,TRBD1,TGTGCCAGCAGCAGGGACAGGGTGACCTATGGCTACACCTTC,CASSRDRVTYGYTF
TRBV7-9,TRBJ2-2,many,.,TGTGCCAGCAGCCGCGGGCCGAACACCGGGGAGCTGTTTTTT,CASSRGPNTGELFF
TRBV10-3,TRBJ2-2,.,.,TGTGCCATCAGGGGGGCGAACACCGGGGAGCTGTTTTTT,CAIRGANTGELFF
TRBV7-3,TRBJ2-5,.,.,TGTGCCAGCAGCTTAGAGGGCGGGGGCGGGGAGACCCAGTACTTC,CASSLEGGGGETQYF
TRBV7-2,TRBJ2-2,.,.,TGTGCCAGCAGCCTGACTATTTTGAGGGGGGAGCTGTTTTTT,CASSLTILRGELFF
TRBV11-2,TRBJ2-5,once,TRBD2,TGTGCCAGCACCAAAACCATAGCGGGGGAAGGAGAGACCCAGTACTTC,CASTKTIAGEGETQYF
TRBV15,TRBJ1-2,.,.,TGTGCCACCAGCAGACGCGGAATGGGCTATAGCTACACCTTC,CATSRRGMGYSYTF
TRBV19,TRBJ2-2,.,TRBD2,TGTGCCAGTAGTATTAGAGGTACGAGCGGGGGGACCGGGGAGCTGTTTTTT,CASSIRGTSGGTGELFF
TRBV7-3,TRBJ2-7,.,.,TGTGCCAGCAGCTTAGTGGCGGGGACCTACGAGCAGTACTTC,CASSLVAGTYEQYF